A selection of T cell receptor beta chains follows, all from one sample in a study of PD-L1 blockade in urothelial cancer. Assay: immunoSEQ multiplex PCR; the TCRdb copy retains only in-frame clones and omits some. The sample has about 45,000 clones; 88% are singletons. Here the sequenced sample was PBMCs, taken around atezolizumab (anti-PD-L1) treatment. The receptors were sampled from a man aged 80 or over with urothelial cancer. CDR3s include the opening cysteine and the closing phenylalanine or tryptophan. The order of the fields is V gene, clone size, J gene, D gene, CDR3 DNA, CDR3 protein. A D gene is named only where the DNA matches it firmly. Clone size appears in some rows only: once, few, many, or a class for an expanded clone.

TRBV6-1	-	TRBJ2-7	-	TGTGCCAGCTCCGAAAAGGGTGGAGCCGGAGGCGAGCAGTACTTC	CASSEKGGAGGEQYF
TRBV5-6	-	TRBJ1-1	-	TGTGCCAGCAGCTTGCCAGTGGGGGCGGGGGACACTGAAGCTTTCTTT	CASSLPVGAGDTEAFF
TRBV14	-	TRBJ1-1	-	TGTGCCAGCAGCCAAGTAGTGAACACTGAAGCTTTCTTT	CASSQVVNTEAFF
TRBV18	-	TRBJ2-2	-	TGTGCCAGCTCCGGGTATAAGACCGGGGAGCTGTTTTTT	CASSGYKTGELFF
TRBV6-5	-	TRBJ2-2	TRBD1	TGTGCCAGCAGATGGACAGGCCTGAACACCGGGGAGCTGTTTTTT	CASRWTGLNTGELFF
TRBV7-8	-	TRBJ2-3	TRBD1	TGTGCCAGCAGCTTACGACAGGGGAAAACAGATACGCAGTATTTT	CASSLRQGKTDTQYF
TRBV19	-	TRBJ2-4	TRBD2	TGTGCCAGTAGTATAATAGCTAGCGGGAGTGGCATTCAGTACTTC	CASSIIASGSGIQYF
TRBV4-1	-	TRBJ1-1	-	TGCGCCAGCAGCCAAGGGGGGGGGACCCGAGTAACAACTTTCTTT	CASSQGGGTRVTTFF
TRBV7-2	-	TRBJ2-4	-	TGTGCCAGCAGCTTCACAGGGACCAAAAACATTCAGTACTTC	CASSFTGTKNIQYF
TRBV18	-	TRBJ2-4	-	TGTGCCAGCTCACCACCGGGGGGACAAAACATTCAGTACTTC	CASSPPGGQNIQYF
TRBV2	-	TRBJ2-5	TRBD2	TGTGCCAGCAAGCCTAGCGGGAGTGGGGAGACCCAGTACTTC	CASKPSGSGETQYF
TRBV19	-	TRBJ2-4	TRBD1	TGTGCCAGTAGTATCTCCGGGGTTAGGGGGCCCAAAAACATTCAGTACTTC	CASSISGVRGPKNIQYF
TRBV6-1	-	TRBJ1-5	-	TGTGCCAGCAGTGGACGAACAGGGTACGTGGGCAATCAGCCCCAGCATTTT	CASSGRTGYVGNQPQHF
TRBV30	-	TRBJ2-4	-	TGTGCCTGGAGTGTAAGGCGGGGCATTCAGTACTTC	CAWSVRRGIQYF
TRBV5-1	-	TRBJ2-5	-	TGCGCCAGCAGCTTGTTTGAGCGGGAGACCCAGTACTTC	CASSLFERETQYF
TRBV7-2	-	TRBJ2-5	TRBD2	TGTGCCAGCAGCTTAAGGCGGGAGGGCCGCCAAGAGACCCAGTACTTC	CASSLRREGRQETQYF
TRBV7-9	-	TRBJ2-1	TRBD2	TGTGCCAGCAGCCTGCTCGGGACTAGCGGGATAGAGCAGTTCTTC	CASSLLGTSGIEQFF
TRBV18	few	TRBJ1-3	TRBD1	TGTGCCAGCTCACCAGACAGGGGCGGAAACACCATATATTTT	CASSPDRGGNTIYF
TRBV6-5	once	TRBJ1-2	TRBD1	TGTGCCAGCAGGGCTCCCGGGACAGGGGGCTCTGGCTACACCTTC	CASRAPGTGGSGYTF
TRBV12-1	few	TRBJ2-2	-	TGTGCCAGCAGCGGGGGACAGGCGAACACCGGGGAGCTGTTTTTT	CASSGGQANTGELFF
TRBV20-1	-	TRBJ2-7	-	TGCAGTGCTGGGGGACACCTCGAGCAGTACTTC	CSAGGHLEQYF
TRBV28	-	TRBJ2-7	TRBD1	TGTGCCAGTGGACAGGGGTCCTACGAGCAGTACTTC	CASGQGSYEQYF
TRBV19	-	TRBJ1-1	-	TGTGCCAGTAGTACTGACAGATATAACACTGAAGCTTTCTTT	CASSTDRYNTEAFF
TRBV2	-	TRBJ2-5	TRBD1	TGTGCCAGCAGTGGACAGGGCCAAGAGACCCAGTACTTC	CASSGQGQETQYF
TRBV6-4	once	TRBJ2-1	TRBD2	TGTGCCAGCAGTGACGTTCGACCTTCTAGCGGGAGTCATGAGCAGTTCTTC	CASSDVRPSSGSHEQFF
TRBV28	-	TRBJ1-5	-	TGTGCCAGCAGTTCAACCGGACAGATCAATCAGCCCCAGCATTTT	CASSSTGQINQPQHF
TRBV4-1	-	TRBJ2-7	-	TGCGCCAGCAGCCAAGCCCCGGGGTCTACCTACGAGCAGTACTTC	CASSQAPGSTYEQYF
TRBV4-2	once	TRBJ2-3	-	TGTGCCAGCAGTCTCAAGCGGACAGGACTACATAGCACAGATACGCAGTATTTT	CASSLKRTGLHSTDTQYF
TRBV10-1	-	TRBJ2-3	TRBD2	TGCGCCAGCAGTGACCTAAATAGCGGGAGCGACAAAGATACGCAGTATTTT	CASSDLNSGSDKDTQYF
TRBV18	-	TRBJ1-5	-	TGTGCCAGCTCACCAGCGGGACTCTCGGGGGGGAGCAATCAGCCCCAGCATTTT	CASSPAGLSGGSNQPQHF
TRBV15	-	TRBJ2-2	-	TGTGCCACCAGCAGACGGACAGTTCTGAACACCGGGGAGCTGTTTTTT	CATSRRTVLNTGELFF
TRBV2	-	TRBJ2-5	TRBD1	TGTGCCAGCAGTGACGAGACAGGGGTCGAGGAGACCCAGTACTTC	CASSDETGVEETQYF
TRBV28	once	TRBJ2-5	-	TGTGCCAGCAGTTCTCCACGGGGGACCCAGTACTTC	CASSSPRGTQYF
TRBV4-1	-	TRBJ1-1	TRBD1	TGCGCCAGCAGCCAAGTTCCAACTGGACAGGGCGCAAACACTGAAGCTTTCTTT	CASSQVPTGQGANTEAFF
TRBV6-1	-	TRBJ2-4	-	TGTGCCAGCAGGCAGGCAGGGGCAGGAAACATTCAGTACTTC	CASRQAGAGNIQYF
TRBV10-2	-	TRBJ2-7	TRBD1	TGCGCCAGCAGTGCGGGACAGGCCTACGAGCAGTACTTC	CASSAGQAYEQYF
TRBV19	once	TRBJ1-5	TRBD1	TGTGCCAGTAGTATCGGGACAGGAACCCCCCAGCCCCAGCATTTT	CASSIGTGTPQPQHF
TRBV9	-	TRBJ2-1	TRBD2	TGTGCCAGCAGCCCCACCCCTAGCGGGCTAAGGAATGAGCAGTTCTTC	CASSPTPSGLRNEQFF
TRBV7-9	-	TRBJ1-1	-	TGTGCCAGCAGGCCGACAGGGAACACTGAAGCTTTCTTT	CASRPTGNTEAFF
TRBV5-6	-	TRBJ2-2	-	TGTGCCAGCAGCTTGGTTGGAGGGGGCGAAATTCGAGCCGGGGAGCTGTTTTTT	CASSLVGGGEIRAGELFF
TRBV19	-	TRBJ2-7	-	TGTGCCAGTAGGGCGGGTCCCGTCCACGAGCAGTACTTC	CASRAGPVHEQYF
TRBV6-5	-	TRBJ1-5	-	TGTGCCAGCAGTTACGCAGGTTATGGGAGCAATCAGCCCCAGCATTTT	CASSYAGYGSNQPQHF
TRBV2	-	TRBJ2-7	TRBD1	TGTGCCAGCAGCAGGACAGGGGGCTACGAGCAGTACTTC	CASSRTGGYEQYF
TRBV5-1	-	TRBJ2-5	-	TGCGCCAGCAACTCCGGGAGTAGTCAAGGAGAGACCCAGTACTTC	CASNSGSSQGETQYF
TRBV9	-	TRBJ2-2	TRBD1	TGTGCCAGCAGCGTCACAGGGGGCCACACCGGGGAGCTGTTTTTT	CASSVTGGHTGELFF
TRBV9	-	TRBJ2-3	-	TGTGCCAGCAGCGCGGGACTACACAAAGGGGGGCCAGATACGCAGTATTTT	CASSAGLHKGGPDTQYF
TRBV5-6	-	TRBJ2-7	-	TGTGCCAGCAGCTCCGACACCGCCTACGAGCAGTACTTC	CASSSDTAYEQYF
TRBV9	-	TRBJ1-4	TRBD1	TGTGCCAGCAGCGTCCAGGGGGATAATGAAAAACTGTTTTTT	CASSVQGDNEKLFF
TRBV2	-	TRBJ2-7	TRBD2	TGTGCCAGCAGGACTAGCGGGACGAGCGAGCAGTACTTC	CASRTSGTSEQYF
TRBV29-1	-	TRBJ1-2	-	TGCAGCGTTGATAGCTATGGCTACACCTTC	CSVDSYGYTF